Sequencing of this T cell receptor (beta chain) was carried out in a study of CD8 T cells in ankylosing spondylitis (TCRdb year 2017). Background on the whole study: T cell receptor beta repertoires were profiled in healthy donors and ankylosing spondylitis patients so that disease-linked TCR variants could be found. The whole study cohort included about a hundred healthy donors and under 30 ankylosing spondylitis patients. Peripheral blood was sampled, and synovial fluid was also collected from ankylosing spondylitis patients. Results the study describes overall, beyond this receptor: The disease-linked clones were reported as significantly enriched in matched synovial fluid samples from ankylosing spondylitis patients. The disease-linked clones showed a CD8+ phenotype and occurred at relatively low frequencies in peripheral blood. Some motif variants were previously reported in synovial fluid and blood of reactive arthritis patients, suggesting common disease-initiation mechanisms. Blood from ankylosing spondylitis patients appeared to be characterized by a TCR beta motif composed of 7 to 9 highly homologous amino acid variants.

This clonotype was counted ten times or more. Its target antigen remains unknown. No quality values exist for individual bases; no much larger clone is one base distant. Sequencing took place on an Illumina HiSeq 2500. TCR beta libraries were prepared by quantitative 5'-RACE with molecular barcodes. Concerning the study's data processing: A new computational method based on a probabilistic model of VDJ rearrangement was used to identify disease-linked TCR variants. TCRdb passed the public sequencing reads through fastp at Q25 and MiXCR, retaining productive beta sequences. When rows share a CDR3 protein, they turn into one entry using the most common DNA and genes. The V and J calls here are based on TCRdb, not the publication. The sample table lists 200,000 to 250,000 distinct CDR3 sequences, about 10% of them with a count of one. Roughly a fifth of the sample lies in the top ten. The source is a male donor with ankylosing spondylitis or in good health (not recorded which). Sequencing input: blood, either unsorted or a sorted T cell fraction (not recorded which).

The nucleotide sequence reads as follows: TGTGCCAGCAGCTTCGGGGGCCTGAACACTGAAGCTTTCTTT. The encoded protein is CASSFGGLNTEAFF. The sequence joins TRBV7-3 to TRBJ1-1; a tentative D call is TRBD1 (6 bases match). Measured from the cysteine to the phenylalanine, the CDR3 is 14 residues long. Only the CDR3 part of the read is kept: 42 bases, read in frame from the first base. V drops 3 bases and J drops 0 bases, leaving 8 bases in between. CDR1 and CDR2 are drawn from the germline V gene: SGHTA, FQGTGA.